What follows are 23 T cell receptor beta chains derived from one specimen sequenced in a study of shared clonotypes between healthy human individuals. CD45RO-negative, CCR7-positively selected cells formed the naive CD8 fraction, excluding terminally differentiated effector memory CD45RA+ cells. Profiling relied on immunoSEQ multiplex PCR, and the TCRdb table lists in-frame clones only, not all of them. The profile shows about 580,000 clones, 95% to 98% of them singletons. Sample: naive CD8+ T cells sorted from blood. These receptors originate from a man in his thirties or forties in good health.

The rearrangement joins TRBV6-6 to TRBJ2-2, with a tentative D call TRBD1 (5 bases). The CDR3 has 16 residues. In germline, CDR1 is MNHNY, CDR2 SVGAGI (reference sequence). V was clipped by 1 base and J by 4 bases, with 13 bases between them. The CDR3 here is CASSYFRQGTTGELFF. DNA for the CDR3: TGTGCCAGCAGTTACTTCCGGCAGGGCACCACCGGGGAGCTGTTTTTT.

CDR3 sequence: CAWSETGLNQPQHF. For the CDR3, the DNA is TGTGCCTGGAGCGAGACAGGGTTAAATCAGCCCCAGCATTTT. The chain carries TRBV30 and TRBJ1-5; 7 bases are shared with TRBD1. The CDR3 contains 14 residues. The germline gives CDR1 GTSNPN, CDR2 SVGIG (reference sequence). J gave up 4 bases and V 3 bases, and 6 bases lay outside the gene matches.

V usage is TRBV6-6 and J usage is TRBJ2-7; D may be TRBD1 (5 bases). This CDR3 is built from 16 residues. Germline V gene data show CDR1 as MNHNY and CDR2 as SVGAGI (reference sequence). The V and J ends lost 1 base and 0 bases respectively, with 13 bases between them. CDR3 DNA: TGTGCCAGCAGTTACTTAGGGGTCCCAGACTCCTACGAGCAGTACTTC. This translates into CASSYLGVPDSYEQYF.

This chain connects TRBV28 to TRBJ2-7, with 7 bases matching TRBD1. The CDR3 runs 13 residues. Trimming cost V 5 bases and J 6 bases; bases outside gene matches: 7. The germline gives CDR1 MDHEN, CDR2 SYDVKM. The CDR3 nucleotides read TGTGCCAGCAGTCAACCAGACAGGGTCGAGCAGTACTTC. Residues: CASSQPDRVEQYF.

The chain links TRBV7-2 to TRBJ2-7; possibly TRBD1 for D (6 bases). The CDR3 extends over 16 amino acids. With 5 bases removed from V and 5 bases from J, the gap between germline ends came to 22 bases. Germline-derived CDR1 and CDR2 are SGHTA and FQGNSA. This chain's CDR3 is CASSDTGHTPSHEQYF. CDR3 coding DNA: TGTGCCAGCAGCGATACGGGACATACTCCGTCCCACGAGCAGTACTTC. Full variable domain (missing parts from reference TRBV7-2 and TRBJ2-7): GAGVSQSPSNKVTEKGKDVELRCDPISGHTALYWYRQSLGQGLEFLIYFQGNSAPDKSGLPSDRFSAERTGGSVSTLTIQRTQQEDSAVYLCASSDTGHTPSHEQYFGPGTRLTVT.

This clone appeared a single time. The chain uses TRBV29-1 and TRBJ1-2; D is uncertain. This CDR3 spans 11 amino acids. V was shortened by 3 bases and J by 0 bases, with 2 bases between the two germline ends. Germline lookup yields CDR1 SQVTM and CDR2 ANQGSEA. The CDR3 sequence: CSVDTNYGYTF. The CDR3 region has the DNA TGCAGCGTTGATACTAACTATGGCTACACCTTC. The full variable domain, with the rest looked up from reference TRBV29-1 and TRBJ1-2, is SAVISQKPSRDICQRGTSLTIQCQVDSQVTMMFWYRQQPGQSLTLIATANQGSEATYESGFVIDKFPISRPNLTFSTLTVSNMSPEDSSIYLCSVDTNYGYTFGSGTRLTVV.

This clone came up once. The rearrangement links TRBV4-1 to TRBJ1-1; D perhaps matches TRBD1 (5 bases). Germline loops: CDR1 MGHRA, CDR2 YSYEKL. This CDR3 is built from 14 residues. Trimming cost V 1 base and J 6 bases, with 12 bases left between them. CDR3 amino acids: CASSQVGASPEAFF. In nucleotides, the CDR3 is TGCGCCAGCAGCCAAGTAGGGGCTTCGCCTGAAGCTTTCTTT.

CDR3 coding DNA: TGTGCCAGCGGGACAGGGAGGTGGGACATTCAGTACTTC. This encodes CASGTGRWDIQYF. The chain recombines TRBV27 with TRBJ2-4; 9 positions match TRBD1. The ends lost 8 bases at V and 8 bases at J; junction bases unmatched: 7. CDR3 length: 13 amino acids. Per germline, CDR1 MNHEY and CDR2 SMNVEV (reference sequence).

This chain connects TRBV18 to TRBJ2-1; the D call may be TRBD1 or TRBD2 (5 bases each). The length of the CDR3 is 18 residues. CDR1 and CDR2 (germline): KGHSH, LQKENI. The germline V and J ends were trimmed by 3 bases and 6 bases, with 24 bases remaining between them. CDR3 sequence reads: CASSPRTTGASSTNEQFF. CDR3 nucleotides: TGTGCCAGCTCACCCCGGACGACCGGGGCATCGTCGACCAATGAGCAGTTCTTC.

The rearrangement uses TRBV4-1 and TRBJ2-7; D tentatively reads TRBD1 or TRBD2 (5 bases each). This CDR3 is built from 12 residues. V lost 10 bases to trimming and J lost 2 bases, with 12 bases between them. CDR1 and CDR2 from the germline V gene are MGHRA and YSYEKL. The CDR3 region has the DNA TGCGCCACCCGGGACCGCGCCTACGAGCAGTACTTC. Translated, it gives CATRDRAYEQYF.

The chain carries TRBV27 and TRBJ2-1; 9 nucleotides match TRBD2. Trimming cost V 1 base and J 9 bases; bases outside gene matches: 10. The germline V gene has CDR1 MNHEY and CDR2 SMNVEV (reference sequence). This CDR3 has 16 residues. The CDR3 reads CASSLLTSGGVGEQFF. CDR3 in DNA: TGTGCCAGCAGTTTATTGACTAGCGGAGGGGTAGGTGAGCAGTTCTTC.

The rearrangement joins TRBV7-2 to TRBJ2-1; TRBD1 matches 10 bases. Germline V CDR1 and CDR2: SGHTA, FQGNSA. The CDR3 is 14 residues long. The V segment lost 5 bases and the J segment 7 bases; nucleotides outside the gene matches: 5. DNA of the CDR3: TGTGCCAGCAGCCTGAGACAGGGGGCTAATGAGCAGTTCTTC. Protein: CASSLRQGANEQFF.

The V call is TRBV7-9, the J call TRBJ2-5; 8 nucleotides match TRBD2. The junction had 12 bases not matched to a gene; V was cut back by 1 base and J by 2 bases. Germline CDR1 and CDR2: SEHNR and FQNEAQ (reference sequence). The CDR3 is made up of 18 amino acids. CDR3 amino acids: CASSLVASGPPRQETQYF. CDR3 DNA sequence: TGTGCCAGCAGCTTAGTGGCTAGCGGGCCCCCTCGTCAAGAGACCCAGTACTTC.

The chain couples TRBV19 to TRBJ2-7, with 7 bases fitting TRBD1. There are 15 residues in the CDR3. From germline, CDR1 is LNHDA and CDR2 SQIVND (reference sequence). With 6 bases clipped from V and 3 bases from J, the junction kept 11 bases outside the gene matches. The CDR3 loop is CASSQRTTGNYEQYF. CDR3 bases: TGTGCCAGTAGCCAACGAACGACAGGGAACTACGAGCAGTACTTC.

The J gene is TRBJ2-1, the V gene TRBV11-2; D uncertain. V shed 1 base and J shed 9 bases, with 7 bases lying between them. Germline lookup yields CDR1 SGHAT and CDR2 FQNNGV. This CDR3 is built from 12 residues. CDR3 amino acids: CASSLGGIEQFF. DNA of the CDR3: TGTGCCAGCAGCTTAGGCGGTATTGAGCAGTTCTTC.

The chain recombines TRBV11-3 with TRBJ2-1; D is unclear. The CDR3 consists of 13 residues. CDR1 and CDR2 from the germline V gene are SGHNT and YENEEA. The V gene lost 0 bases and the J gene lost 9 bases, with 9 bases spanning the gap. The CDR3 loop is CASSLDYNGEQFF. The CDR3 nucleotides are TGTGCCAGCAGCTTAGATTATAACGGTGAGCAGTTCTTC. The full variable domain, completed using reference TRBV11-3 and TRBJ2-1, is EAGVVQSPRYKIIEKKQPVAFWCNPISGHNTLYWYLQNLGQGPELLIRYENEEAVDDSQLPKDRFSAERLKGVDSTLKIQPAELGDSAVYLCASSLDYNGEQFFGPGTRLTVL.

This chain links TRBV18 with TRBJ2-7, with no clear D. Looked up from germline, CDR1 is KGHSH and CDR2 is LQKENI. The germline V and J ends were trimmed by 0 bases and 1 base, with 13 bases remaining between them. This CDR3 is 16 amino acids long. Written as DNA, the CDR3 is TGTGCCAGCTCACCACCTTCGGGCAGCCCTTCCTACGAGCAGTACTTC. Translated, it gives CASSPPSGSPSYEQYF.

This clone was counted a few times. This sequence joins TRBV10-2 and TRBJ2-5; no firm D call. This CDR3 region has 12 residues. Trimming removed 2 bases from V and 5 bases from J, with 6 bases in between. From germline, CDR1 is WSHSY and CDR2 SAAADI. CDR3 region: CASSEVGETQYF. The CDR3 region has the DNA TGCGCCAGCAGTGAGGTTGGTGAGACCCAGTACTTC.

The gene calls are TRBV7-8 and TRBJ2-5; D uncertain. In germline, CDR1 is SGHVS, CDR2 FQNEAQ. With 3 bases removed from V and 4 bases from J, the gap between germline ends came to 12 bases. The CDR3 runs to 14 residues. The CDR3 is CASSFGLNRETQYF. The CDR3 DNA sequence: TGTGCCAGCAGCTTCGGATTGAACCGAGAGACCCAGTACTTC.

CDR3 protein: CSVGWETQYF. In DNA, the CDR3 is TGCAGCGTTGGTTGGGAGACCCAGTACTTC. This chain uses TRBV29-1 with TRBJ2-5; no firm D call. Germline lookup yields CDR1 SQVTM and CDR2 ANQGSEA. V lost 4 bases, J lost 5 bases, and 5 bases lay in between. The CDR3 runs 10 residues. Filled out from reference TRBV29-1 and TRBJ2-5, the complete variable domain reads SAVISQKPSRDICQRGTSLTIQCQVDSQVTMMFWYRQQPGQSLTLIATANQGSEATYESGFVIDKFPISRPNLTFSTLTVSNMSPEDSSIYLCSVGWETQYFGPGTRLLVL.

The genes are TRBV14 and TRBJ2-5; tentative D call: TRBD2 (6 bases). Looked up from germline, CDR1 is SGHDN and CDR2 is FVKESK. V lost 4 bases, J lost 1 base, and 19 bases lay in between. This CDR3 contains 17 residues. CDR3 sequence (DNA): TGTGCCAGCAGCCCCGTAGGATTCGGGAGCTTCCAAGAGACCCAGTACTTC. The encoded protein is CASSPVGFGSFQETQYF.

The chain uses TRBV28 and TRBJ1-2; D is perhaps TRBD1 (5 bases). The germline V gene has CDR1 MDHEN and CDR2 SYDVKM. Trimming removed 4 bases from V and 4 bases from J, with 16 bases in between. This CDR3 region has 15 residues. The CDR3, as DNA: TGTGCCAGCAGTTCCCCGCAGGGCGACGTCTATGGCTACACCTTC. Its protein is CASSSPQGDVYGYTF.

The chain carries TRBV4-1 and TRBJ1-1; maybe TRBD1 (5 bases). This CDR3 is 15 amino acids long. V was shortened by 1 base and J by 1 base, with 10 bases between the two germline ends. From germline, CDR1 is MGHRA and CDR2 YSYEKL. CDR3 region: CASSQGMGPNTEAFF. CDR3 DNA sequence: TGCGCCAGCAGCCAAGGGATGGGGCCGAACACTGAAGCTTTCTTT.